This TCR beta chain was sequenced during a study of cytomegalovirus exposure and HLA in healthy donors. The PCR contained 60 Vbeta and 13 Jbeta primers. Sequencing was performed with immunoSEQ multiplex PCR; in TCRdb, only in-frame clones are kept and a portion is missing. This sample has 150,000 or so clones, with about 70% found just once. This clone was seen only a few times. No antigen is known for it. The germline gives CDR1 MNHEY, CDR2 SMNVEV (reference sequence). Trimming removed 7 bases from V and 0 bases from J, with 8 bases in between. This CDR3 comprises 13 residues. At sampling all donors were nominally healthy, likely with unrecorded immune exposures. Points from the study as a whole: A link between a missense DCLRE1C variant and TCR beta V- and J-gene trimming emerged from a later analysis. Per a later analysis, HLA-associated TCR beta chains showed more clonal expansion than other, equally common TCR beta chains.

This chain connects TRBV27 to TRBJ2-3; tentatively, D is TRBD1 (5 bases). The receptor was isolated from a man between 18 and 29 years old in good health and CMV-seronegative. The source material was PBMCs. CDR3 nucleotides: TGTGCCAGCAAAGGGGTTAGCACAGATACGCAGTATTTT. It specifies CASKGVSTDTQYF.